Sequencing of this T cell receptor beta chain was carried out in a study of glioma-infiltrating T cells. Of note for this clonotype: Its target is unknown. A clone one base away is much larger, so this may be a read error.

General study points: Tissue and blood shared very few CDR3 sequences. Gliomas, especially low-grade, showed above-expected tissue-blood divergence; non-neoplastic patients showed below.

Germline lookup yields CDR1 GTSNPN and CDR2 SVGIG (reference sequence). V was trimmed by 2 bases and J by 3 bases, leaving 8 bases between them. The CDR3 has 13 amino acids. Amplification of TCR alpha and beta CDR3 regions from RNA used iRepertoire nested multiplex PCR. TCRdb recomputed calls from the multiplex PCR reads with MiXCR, one row per CDR3 protein. This sample yields some 90,000 distinct CDR3 sequences, of which around 40% are seen a single time; about two fifths belongs to the top ten. The clonotype originates from a human donor with low-grade glioma or glioblastoma, undergoing nonglioma brain surgery, or in good health (not recorded which). V and J are TRBV30 and TRBJ2-1, with a tentative D call TRBD2 (6 bases). Sequenced sample: glioma tissue, nonneoplastic brain tissue, or PBMCs (not recorded which). CDR3 in DNA: TGTGCCTGGAGTTGGACTAACTACAATGAGCAGTTCTTC. Translation gives CAWSWTNYNEQFF.